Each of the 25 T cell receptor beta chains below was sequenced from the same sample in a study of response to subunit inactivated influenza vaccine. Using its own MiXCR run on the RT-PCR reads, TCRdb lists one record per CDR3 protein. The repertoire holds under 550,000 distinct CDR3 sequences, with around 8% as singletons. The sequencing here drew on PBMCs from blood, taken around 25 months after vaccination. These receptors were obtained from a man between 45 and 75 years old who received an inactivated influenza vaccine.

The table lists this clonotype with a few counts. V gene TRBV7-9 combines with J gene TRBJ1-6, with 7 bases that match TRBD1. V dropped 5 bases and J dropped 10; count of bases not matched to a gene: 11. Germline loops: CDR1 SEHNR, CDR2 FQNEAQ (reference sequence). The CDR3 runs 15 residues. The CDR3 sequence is CASSPRQGAGSPLHF. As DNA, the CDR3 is TGTGCCAGCAGCCCGCGACAGGGCGCGGGGTCACCCCTCCACTTT.

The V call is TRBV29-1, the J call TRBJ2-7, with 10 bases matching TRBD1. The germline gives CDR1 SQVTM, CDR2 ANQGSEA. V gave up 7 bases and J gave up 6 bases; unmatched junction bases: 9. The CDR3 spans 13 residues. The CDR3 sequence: CSAGGQGLSEQYF. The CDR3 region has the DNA TGCAGCGCTGGGGGACAGGGGTTATCCGAGCAGTACTTC.

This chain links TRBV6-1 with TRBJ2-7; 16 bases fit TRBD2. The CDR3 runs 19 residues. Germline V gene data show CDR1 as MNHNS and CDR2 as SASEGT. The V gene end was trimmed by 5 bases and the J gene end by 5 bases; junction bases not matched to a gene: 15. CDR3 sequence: CASSPRSGTSGRVRDEQYF. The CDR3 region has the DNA TGTGCCAGCAGTCCTCGCTCGGGGACTAGCGGGAGGGTTCGAGACGAGCAGTACTTC.

This CDR3 is CASSQEGAINYGYTF. In DNA form, the CDR3 reads TGTGCCAGCTCACAAGAGGGGGCGATAAACTATGGCTACACCTTC. The V gene is TRBV18, the J gene TRBJ1-2; 7 nucleotides match TRBD1. Trimming took 4 bases from V and 2 from J; bases not matched to a gene: 7. This CDR3 comprises 15 residues. Germline V CDR1 and CDR2: KGHSH, LQKENI.

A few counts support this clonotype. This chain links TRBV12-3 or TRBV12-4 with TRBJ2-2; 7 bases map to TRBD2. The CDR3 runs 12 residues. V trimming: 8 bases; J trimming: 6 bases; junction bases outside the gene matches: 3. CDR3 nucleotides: TGTGCCAGCGCGGGGGAACCCGGGGAGCTGTTTTTT. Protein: CASAGEPGELFF.

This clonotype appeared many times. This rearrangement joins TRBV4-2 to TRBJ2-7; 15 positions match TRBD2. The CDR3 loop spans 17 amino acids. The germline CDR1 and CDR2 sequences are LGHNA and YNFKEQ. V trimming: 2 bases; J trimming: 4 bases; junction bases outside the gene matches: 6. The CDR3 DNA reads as TGTGCCAGCAGCCAACGGACTAGCGGGAGGGCCTTGTACGAGCAGTACTTC. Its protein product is CASSQRTSGRALYEQYF.

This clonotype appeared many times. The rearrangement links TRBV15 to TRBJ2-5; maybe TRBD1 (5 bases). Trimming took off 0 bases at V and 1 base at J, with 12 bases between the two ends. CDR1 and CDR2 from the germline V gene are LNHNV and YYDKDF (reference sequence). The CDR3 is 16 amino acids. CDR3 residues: CATSRDLWGSQETQYF. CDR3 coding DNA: TGTGCCACCAGCAGAGATTTGTGGGGCAGCCAAGAGACCCAGTACTTC.

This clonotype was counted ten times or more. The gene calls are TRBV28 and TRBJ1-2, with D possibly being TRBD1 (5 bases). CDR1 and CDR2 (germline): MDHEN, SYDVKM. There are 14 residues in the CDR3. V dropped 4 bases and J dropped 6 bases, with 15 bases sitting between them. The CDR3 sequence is CASSSLIIGDGYTF. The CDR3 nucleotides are TGTGCCAGCAGTTCCCTCATTATAGGGGATGGCTACACCTTC.

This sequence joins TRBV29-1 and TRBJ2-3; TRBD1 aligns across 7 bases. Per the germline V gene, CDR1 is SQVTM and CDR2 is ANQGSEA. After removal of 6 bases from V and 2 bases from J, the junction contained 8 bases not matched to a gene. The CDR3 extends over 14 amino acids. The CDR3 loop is CSVDGDSYTDTQYF. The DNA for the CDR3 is TGCAGCGTCGATGGGGACAGTTACACAGATACGCAGTATTTT.

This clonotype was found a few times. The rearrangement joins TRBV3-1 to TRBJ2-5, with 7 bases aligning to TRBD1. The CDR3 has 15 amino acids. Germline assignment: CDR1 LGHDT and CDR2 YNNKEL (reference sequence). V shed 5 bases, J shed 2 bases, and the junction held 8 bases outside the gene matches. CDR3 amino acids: CASSTRTGAQETQYF. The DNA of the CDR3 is TGTGCCAGCAGCACCCGGACAGGAGCGCAAGAGACCCAGTACTTC.

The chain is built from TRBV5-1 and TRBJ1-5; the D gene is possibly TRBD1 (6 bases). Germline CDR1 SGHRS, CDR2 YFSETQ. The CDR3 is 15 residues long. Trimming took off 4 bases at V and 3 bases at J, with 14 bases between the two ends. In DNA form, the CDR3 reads TGCGCCAGCAGCCAGTCCGGACAGCTCAATCAGCCCCAGCATTTT. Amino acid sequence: CASSQSGQLNQPQHF.

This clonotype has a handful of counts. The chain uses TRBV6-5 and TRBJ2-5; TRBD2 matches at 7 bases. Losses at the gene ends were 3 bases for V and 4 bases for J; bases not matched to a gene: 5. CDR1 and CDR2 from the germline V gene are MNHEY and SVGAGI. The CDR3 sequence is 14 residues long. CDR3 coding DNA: TGTGCCAGCAGTTATGCGGGGGTGGGAGAGACCCAGTACTTC. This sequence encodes CASSYAGVGETQYF.

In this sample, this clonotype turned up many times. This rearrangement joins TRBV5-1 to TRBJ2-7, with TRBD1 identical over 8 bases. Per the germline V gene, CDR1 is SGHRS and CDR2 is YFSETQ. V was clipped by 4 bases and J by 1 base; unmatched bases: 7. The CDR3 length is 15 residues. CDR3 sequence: CASSLGTGRSYEQYF. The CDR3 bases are TGCGCCAGCAGCCTGGGGACAGGAAGGTCCTACGAGCAGTACTTC.

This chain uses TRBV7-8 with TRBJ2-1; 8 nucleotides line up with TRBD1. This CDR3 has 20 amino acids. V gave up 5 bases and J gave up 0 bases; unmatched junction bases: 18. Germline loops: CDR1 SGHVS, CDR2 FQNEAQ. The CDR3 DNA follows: TGTGCCAGCAGCCAGGGGGCGGACAGAACTTCCTTGAGCTCCTACAATGAGCAGTTCTTC. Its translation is CASSQGADRTSLSSYNEQFF.

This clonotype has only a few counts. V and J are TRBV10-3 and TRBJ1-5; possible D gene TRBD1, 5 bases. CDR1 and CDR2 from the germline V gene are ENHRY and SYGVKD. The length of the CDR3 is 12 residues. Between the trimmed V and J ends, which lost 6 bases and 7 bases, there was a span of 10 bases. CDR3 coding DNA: TGTGCCATCAGGGGGGACGACCAGCCCCAGCATTTT. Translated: CAIRGDDQPQHF.

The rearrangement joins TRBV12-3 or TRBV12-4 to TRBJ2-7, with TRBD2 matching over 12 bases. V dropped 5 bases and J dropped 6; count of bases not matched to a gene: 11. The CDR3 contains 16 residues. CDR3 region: CASSRLAGGPSFEQYF. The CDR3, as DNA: TGTGCCAGCAGTCGCCTAGCGGGGGGGCCTAGCTTCGAGCAGTACTTC.

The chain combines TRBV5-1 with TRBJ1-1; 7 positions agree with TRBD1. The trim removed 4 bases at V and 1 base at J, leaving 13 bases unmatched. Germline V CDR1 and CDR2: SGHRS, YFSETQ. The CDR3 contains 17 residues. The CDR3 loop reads CASSLEGEGAANTEAFF. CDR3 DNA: TGCGCCAGCAGCCTGGAGGGGGAGGGGGCTGCGAACACTGAAGCTTTCTTT.

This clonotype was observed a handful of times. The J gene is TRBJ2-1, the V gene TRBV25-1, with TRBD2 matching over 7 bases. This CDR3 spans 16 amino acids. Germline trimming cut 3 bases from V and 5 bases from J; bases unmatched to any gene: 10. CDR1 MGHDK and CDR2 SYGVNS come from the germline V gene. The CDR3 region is CASSDFLGLGDNEQFF. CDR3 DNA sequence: TGTGCCAGCAGTGATTTTCTTGGACTAGGGGACAATGAGCAGTTCTTC.

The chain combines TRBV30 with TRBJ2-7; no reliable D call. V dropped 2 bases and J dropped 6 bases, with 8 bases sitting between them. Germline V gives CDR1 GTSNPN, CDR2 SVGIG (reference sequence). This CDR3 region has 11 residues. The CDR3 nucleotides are TGTGCCTGGAGTTGGGCCCGCGAGCAGTACTTC. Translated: CAWSWAREQYF.

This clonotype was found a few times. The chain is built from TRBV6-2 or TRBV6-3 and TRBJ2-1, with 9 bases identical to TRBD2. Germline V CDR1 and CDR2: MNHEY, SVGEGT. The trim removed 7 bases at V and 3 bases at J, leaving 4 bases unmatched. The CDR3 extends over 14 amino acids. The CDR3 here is CASKRLADYNEQFF. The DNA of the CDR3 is TGTGCCAGCAAGAGACTAGCGGACTACAATGAGCAGTTCTTC.

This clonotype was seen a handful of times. CDR3 bases: TGTGCCAGCAGTTACGGGGGCCTGACAACAACTAACTATGGCTACACCTTC. Protein: CASSYGGLTTTNYGYTF. The chain couples TRBV6-5 to TRBJ1-2, with D maybe TRBD1 (6 bases). V lost 2 bases, J lost 0 bases, and 16 bases lay in between. CDR1 is MNHEY, CDR2 SVGAGI, per germline. CDR3 size: 17 residues.

The CDR3 nucleotides read TGTGCCAGCAGCCAAGGTGGCAGTTACAACTATGGCTACACCTTC. Encoded protein: CASSQGGSYNYGYTF. The chain is built from TRBV4-2 and TRBJ1-2, with D hard to call. Per germline, CDR1 LGHNA and CDR2 YNFKEQ. V dropped 1 base and J dropped 2 bases, with 11 bases sitting between them. CDR3 length: 15 residues.

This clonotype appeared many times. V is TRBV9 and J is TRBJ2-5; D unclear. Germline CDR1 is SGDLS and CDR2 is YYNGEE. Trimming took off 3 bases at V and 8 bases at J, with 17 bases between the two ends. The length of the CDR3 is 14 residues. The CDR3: CASSANLELDTQYF. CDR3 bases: TGTGCCAGCAGCGCCAACCTCGAGTTGGATACCCAGTACTTC.

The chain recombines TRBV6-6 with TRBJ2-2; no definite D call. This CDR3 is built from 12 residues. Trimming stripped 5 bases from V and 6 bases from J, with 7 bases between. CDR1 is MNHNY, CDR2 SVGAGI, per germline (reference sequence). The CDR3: CASSTPAGELFF. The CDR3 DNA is TGTGCCAGCAGTACCCCAGCCGGGGAGCTGTTTTTT.

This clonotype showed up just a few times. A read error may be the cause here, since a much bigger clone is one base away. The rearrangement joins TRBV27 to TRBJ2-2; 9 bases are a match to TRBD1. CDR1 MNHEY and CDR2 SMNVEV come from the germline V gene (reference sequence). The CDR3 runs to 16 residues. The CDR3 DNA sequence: TGTGCCGGCAGTTTAAAGGGGACAGGGAGAGGCGGGGAGCTGTTTTTT. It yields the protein CAGSLKGTGRGGELFF.